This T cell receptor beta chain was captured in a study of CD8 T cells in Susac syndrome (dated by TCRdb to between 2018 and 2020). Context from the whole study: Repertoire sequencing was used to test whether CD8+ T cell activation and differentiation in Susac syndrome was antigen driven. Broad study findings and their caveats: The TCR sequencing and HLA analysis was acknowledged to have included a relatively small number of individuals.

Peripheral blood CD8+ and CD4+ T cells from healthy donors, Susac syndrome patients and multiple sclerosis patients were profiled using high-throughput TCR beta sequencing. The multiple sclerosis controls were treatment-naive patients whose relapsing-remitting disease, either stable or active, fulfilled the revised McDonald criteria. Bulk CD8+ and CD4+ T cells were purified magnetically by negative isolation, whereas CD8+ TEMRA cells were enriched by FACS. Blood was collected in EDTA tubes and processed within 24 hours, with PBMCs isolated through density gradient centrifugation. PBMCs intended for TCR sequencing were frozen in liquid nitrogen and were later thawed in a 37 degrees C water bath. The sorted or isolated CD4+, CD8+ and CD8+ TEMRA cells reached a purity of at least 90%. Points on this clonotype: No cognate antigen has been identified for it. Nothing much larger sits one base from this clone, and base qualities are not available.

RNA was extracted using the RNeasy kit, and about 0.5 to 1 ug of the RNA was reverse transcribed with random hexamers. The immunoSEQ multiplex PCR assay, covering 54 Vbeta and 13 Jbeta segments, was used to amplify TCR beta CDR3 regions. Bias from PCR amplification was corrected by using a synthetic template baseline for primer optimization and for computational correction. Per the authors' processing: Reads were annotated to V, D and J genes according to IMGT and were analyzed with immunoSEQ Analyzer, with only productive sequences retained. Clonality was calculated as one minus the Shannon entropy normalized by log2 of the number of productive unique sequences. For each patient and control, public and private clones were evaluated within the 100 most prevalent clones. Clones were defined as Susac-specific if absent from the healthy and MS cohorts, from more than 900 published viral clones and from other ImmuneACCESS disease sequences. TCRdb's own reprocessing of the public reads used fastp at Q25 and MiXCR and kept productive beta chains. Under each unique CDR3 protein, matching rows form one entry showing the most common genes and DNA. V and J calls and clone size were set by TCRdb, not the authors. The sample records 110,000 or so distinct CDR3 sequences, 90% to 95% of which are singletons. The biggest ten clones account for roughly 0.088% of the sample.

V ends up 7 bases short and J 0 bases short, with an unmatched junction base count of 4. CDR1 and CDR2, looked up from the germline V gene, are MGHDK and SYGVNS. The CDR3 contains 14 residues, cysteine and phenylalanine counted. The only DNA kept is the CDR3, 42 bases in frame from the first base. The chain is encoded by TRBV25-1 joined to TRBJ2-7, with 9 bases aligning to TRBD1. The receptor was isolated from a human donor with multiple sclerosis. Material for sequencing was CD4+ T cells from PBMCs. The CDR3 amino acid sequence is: CASKGQGVSYEQYF. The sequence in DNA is TGTGCCAGCAAGGGACAGGGCGTCTCCTACGAGCAGTACTTC.